The source of this T cell receptor (beta chain) is a study of metastatic and nonmetastatic thyroid tumors. Every patient was untreated before thyroid surgery. Ten or more counts support this clone. TCRdb re-called clones via MiXCR from the PCR reads. The sample carries fewer than 25,000 clones, 13% to 15% recorded once. V shed 5 bases, J shed 2 bases, and the junction held 13 bases outside the gene matches. The CDR3 consists of 17 residues. Germline CDR1 is SEHNR and CDR2 is FQNEAQ (reference sequence). V usage is TRBV7-9 and J usage is TRBJ2-5, with 8 positions matching TRBD2. Sequencing used tumor tissue. The clonotype was recovered from a female donor with papillary thyroid cancer or a benign thyroid nodule (not recorded which). Some clones in this sample may be carry-over from other donors' samples. The CDR3 here is CASSPGSTSGIQETQYF. For the CDR3, the DNA is TGTGCCAGCAGCCCCGGGAGCACTAGCGGTATACAAGAGACCCAGTACTTC.